Given below is one TCR beta chain in context. No cognate antigen has been identified for it. Nothing much larger sits one base from this clone, and base qualities are not available. Repertoires were sampled multiple times during chemoradiotherapy, which allowed clonal expansion in the tumor microenvironment to be followed. The sample is drawn from a study of chemoradiotherapy in HPV16-positive cancers (dated by TCRdb to 2021 to 2024). Background on the whole study: Candidate HPV-specific T-cell clones and common TCR motifs were defined through functional T-cell assays on cells from a couple of HPV16-positive patients. The study set out to ask whether T-cell immunity against the HPV oncoproteins E6 and E7 changes over the course of chemoradiotherapy and whether that immunity affects survival. The candidate HPV-specific TCRs and motifs were then tracked in TCR repertoires from 86 patients with HPV-related cancers. Study-wide conclusions, independent of this receptor: The functional definition of HPV-specific T cells was derived from only two HPV16-positive patients, and the survival association was reported for HPV16-positive patients. Expansion of candidate HPV-specific clones and E7-related TCR motifs was observed in the tumor microenvironment during treatment, whereas no such expansion was observed for non-HPV-specific T cells. Improved recurrence-free survival in HPV16-positive patients was associated with expansion of HPV-responsive T cells during chemoradiotherapy.

The germline V gene yields SGHDT for CDR1 and YYEEEE for CDR2. Trimming takes 4 bases from V and 3 bases from J, and the germline ends sit 16 bases apart. The CDR3 covers 15 residues, taking in both the cysteine and the phenylalanine. Kept here is only the CDR3 DNA, which spans 45 bases and is read in frame from base 1. To prepare the library, the immunoSEQ multiplex PCR assay was applied. Entries here come from immuneACCESS through TCRdb and include only in-frame sequences with V and J called. Some clones fail to appear in such tables; in the studies checked, an unresolved V gene covers under half of the shortfall, and the cause of the remainder is unknown. Within this sample are about 17,000 clones, with more than 90% of them counted one time only. The ten largest clones represent roughly 13% of the sample.

This clonotype was obtained from a human donor with HPV-associated anogenital cancer. Sequenced material: blood, taken from a patient who underwent chemoradiotherapy. The rearrangement combines TRBV5-6 with TRBJ1-2, with a tentative D gene TRBD1 over 6 matching bases. This receptor carries the CDR3 CASSAKVTGHYGYTF. DNA sequence: TGTGCCAGCAGCGCTAAGGTTACAGGGCACTATGGCTACACCTTC.